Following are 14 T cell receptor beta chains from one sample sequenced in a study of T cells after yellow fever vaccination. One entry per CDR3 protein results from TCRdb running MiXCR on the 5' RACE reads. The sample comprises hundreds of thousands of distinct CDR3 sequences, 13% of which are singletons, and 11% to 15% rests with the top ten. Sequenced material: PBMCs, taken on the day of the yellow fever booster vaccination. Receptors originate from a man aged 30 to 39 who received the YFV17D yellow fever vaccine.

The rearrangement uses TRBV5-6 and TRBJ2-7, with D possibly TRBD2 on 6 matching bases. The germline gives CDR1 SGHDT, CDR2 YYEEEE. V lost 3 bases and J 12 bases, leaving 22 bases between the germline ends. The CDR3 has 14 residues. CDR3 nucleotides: TGTGCCAGCAGCTCGAAAGCGGGCCTGACCAGCGCGTACTTC. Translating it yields CASSSKAGLTSAYF.

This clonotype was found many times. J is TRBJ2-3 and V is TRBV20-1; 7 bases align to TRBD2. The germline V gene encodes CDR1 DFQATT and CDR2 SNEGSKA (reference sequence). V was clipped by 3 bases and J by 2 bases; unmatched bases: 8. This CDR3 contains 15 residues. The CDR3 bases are TGCAGTGCTAGTCGTCTAGCGGCATCCACAGATACGCAGTATTTT. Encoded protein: CSASRLAASTDTQYF.

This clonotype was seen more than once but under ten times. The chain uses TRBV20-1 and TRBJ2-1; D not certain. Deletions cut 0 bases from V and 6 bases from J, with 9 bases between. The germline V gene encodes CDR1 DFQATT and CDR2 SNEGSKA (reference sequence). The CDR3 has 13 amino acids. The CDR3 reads CSARDHRSNEQFF. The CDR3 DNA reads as TGCAGTGCTAGAGATCACCGTTCCAATGAGCAGTTCTTC.

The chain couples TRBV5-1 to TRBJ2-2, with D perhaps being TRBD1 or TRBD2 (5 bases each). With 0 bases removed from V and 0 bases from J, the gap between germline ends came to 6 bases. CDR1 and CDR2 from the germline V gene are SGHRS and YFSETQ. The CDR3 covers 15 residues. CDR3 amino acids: CASSLVGANTGELFF. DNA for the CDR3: TGCGCCAGCAGCTTGGTGGGGGCGAACACCGGGGAGCTGTTTTTT.

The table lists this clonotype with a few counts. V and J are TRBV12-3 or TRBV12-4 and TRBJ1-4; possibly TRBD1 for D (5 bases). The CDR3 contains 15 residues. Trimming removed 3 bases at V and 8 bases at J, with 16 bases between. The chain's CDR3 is CASSFLPRVGEKLFF. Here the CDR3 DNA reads TGTGCCAGCAGTTTTCTTCCCAGGGTAGGAGAAAAACTGTTTTTT.

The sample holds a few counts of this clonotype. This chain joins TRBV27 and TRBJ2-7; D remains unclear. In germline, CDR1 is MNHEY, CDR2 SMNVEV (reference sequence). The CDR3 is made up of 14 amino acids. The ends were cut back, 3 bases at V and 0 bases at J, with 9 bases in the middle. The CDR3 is CASSFLSSSYEQYF. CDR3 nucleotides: TGTGCCAGCAGTTTTTTATCTAGCTCCTACGAGCAGTACTTC.

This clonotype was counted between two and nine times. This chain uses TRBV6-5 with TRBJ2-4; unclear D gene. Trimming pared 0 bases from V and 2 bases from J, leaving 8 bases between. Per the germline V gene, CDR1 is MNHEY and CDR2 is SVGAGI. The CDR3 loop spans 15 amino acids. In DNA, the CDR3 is TGTGCCAGCAGTTACTCTGAAGGAACCAAAAACATTCAGTACTTC. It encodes CASSYSEGTKNIQYF.

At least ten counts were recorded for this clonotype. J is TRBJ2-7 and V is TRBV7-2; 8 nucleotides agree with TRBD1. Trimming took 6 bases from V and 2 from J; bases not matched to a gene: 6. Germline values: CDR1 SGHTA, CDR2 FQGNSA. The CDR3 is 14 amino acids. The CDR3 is CASSFGQGPYEQYF. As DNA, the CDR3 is TGTGCCAGCAGTTTCGGACAGGGACCCTACGAGCAGTACTTC.

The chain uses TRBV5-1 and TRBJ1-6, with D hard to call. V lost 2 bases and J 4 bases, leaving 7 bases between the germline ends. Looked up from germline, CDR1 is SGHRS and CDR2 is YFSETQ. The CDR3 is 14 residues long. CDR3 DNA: TGCGCCAGCAGCTTTAGCGGGTATAATTCACCCCTCCACTTT. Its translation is CASSFSGYNSPLHF.

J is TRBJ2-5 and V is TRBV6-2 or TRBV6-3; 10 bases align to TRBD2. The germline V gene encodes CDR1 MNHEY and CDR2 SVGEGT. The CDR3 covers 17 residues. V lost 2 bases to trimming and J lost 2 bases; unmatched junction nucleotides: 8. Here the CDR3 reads CASSYGRTSGLQETQYF. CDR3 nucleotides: TGTGCCAGCAGTTACGGGAGGACTAGCGGCCTTCAAGAGACCCAGTACTTC.

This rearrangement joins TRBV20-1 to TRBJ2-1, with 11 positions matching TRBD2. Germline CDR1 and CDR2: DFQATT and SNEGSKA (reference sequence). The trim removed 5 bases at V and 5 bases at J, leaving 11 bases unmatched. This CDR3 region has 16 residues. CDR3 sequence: CSASGPTSGADNEQFF. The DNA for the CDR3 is TGCAGTGCTTCAGGACCGACTAGCGGGGCAGACAATGAGCAGTTCTTC.

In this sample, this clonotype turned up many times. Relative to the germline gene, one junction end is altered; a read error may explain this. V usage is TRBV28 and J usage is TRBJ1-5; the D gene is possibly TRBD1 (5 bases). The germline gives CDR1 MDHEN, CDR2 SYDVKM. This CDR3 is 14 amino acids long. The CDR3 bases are TGCGCCAGCAGCTTGGGGCCGAGCAATCAGCCCCAGCATTTT. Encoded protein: CASSLGPSNQPQHF. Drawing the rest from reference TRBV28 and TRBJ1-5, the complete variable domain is DVKVTQSSRYLVKRTGEKVFLECVQDMDHENMFWYRQDPGLGLRLIYFSYDVKMKEKGDIPEGYSVSREKKERFSLILESASTNQTSMYLCASSLGPSNQPQHFGDGTRLSIL.

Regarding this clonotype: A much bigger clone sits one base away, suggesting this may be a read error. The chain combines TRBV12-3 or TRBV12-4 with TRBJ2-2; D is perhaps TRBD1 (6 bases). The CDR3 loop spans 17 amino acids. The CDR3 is CASRGNWGLTNTGELVF. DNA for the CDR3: TGTGCCAGCAGGGGGAATTGGGGGCTTACGAACACCGGGGAGCTGGTTTTT.

The CDR3 bases are TGCGCCATCAGCGGACAGGGTGACACCGGGGAGCTGTTTTTT. Translation: CAISGQGDTGELFF. This chain uses TRBV23-1 with TRBJ2-2; 8 bases are shared with TRBD1. TRBV23-1 counts as an open reading frame of uncertain function. The CDR3 runs 14 residues. V gave up 10 bases and J gave up 3 bases; unmatched junction bases: 7.